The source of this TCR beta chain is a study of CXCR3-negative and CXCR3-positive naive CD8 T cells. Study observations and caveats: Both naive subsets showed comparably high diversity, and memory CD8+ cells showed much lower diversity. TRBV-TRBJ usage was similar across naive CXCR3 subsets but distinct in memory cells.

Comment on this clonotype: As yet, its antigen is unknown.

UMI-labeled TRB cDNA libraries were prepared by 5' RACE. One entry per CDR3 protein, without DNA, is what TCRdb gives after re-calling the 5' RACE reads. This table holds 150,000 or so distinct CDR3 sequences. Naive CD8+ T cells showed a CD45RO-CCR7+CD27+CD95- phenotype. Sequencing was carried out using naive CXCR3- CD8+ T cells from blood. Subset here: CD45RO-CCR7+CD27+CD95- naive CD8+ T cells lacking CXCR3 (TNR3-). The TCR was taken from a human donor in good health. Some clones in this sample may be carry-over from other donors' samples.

The CDR3 reads CASSSLAAGELFF. The V and J genes are TRBV7-6 and TRBJ2-2; TCRdb indicates TRBD2, and absent DNA this call remains unverified. There are 13 residues in the CDR3. Germline lookup yields CDR1 SGHVS and CDR2 FNYEAQ.